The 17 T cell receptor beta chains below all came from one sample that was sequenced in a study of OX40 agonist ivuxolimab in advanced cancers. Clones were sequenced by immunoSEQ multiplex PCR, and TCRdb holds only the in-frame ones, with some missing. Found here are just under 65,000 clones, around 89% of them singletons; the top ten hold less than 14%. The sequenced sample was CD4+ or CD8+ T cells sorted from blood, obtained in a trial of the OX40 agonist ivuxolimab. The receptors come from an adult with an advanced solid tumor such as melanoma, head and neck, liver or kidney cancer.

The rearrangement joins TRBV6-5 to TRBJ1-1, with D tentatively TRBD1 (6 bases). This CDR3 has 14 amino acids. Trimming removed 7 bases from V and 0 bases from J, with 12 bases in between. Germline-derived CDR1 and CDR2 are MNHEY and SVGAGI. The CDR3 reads CASTPGHLNTEAFF. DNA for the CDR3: TGTGCCAGCACTCCGGGACACCTGAACACTGAAGCTTTCTTT.

The CDR3 nucleotides read TGCGCCAGCAGCTTGGGACAGCCGACAGATACGCAGTATTTT. Amino acid sequence: CASSLGQPTDTQYF. The rearrangement uses TRBV5-1 and TRBJ2-3; TRBD1 might be the D (5 bases). CDR1 is SGHRS, CDR2 YFSETQ, per germline. Trimming cost V 0 bases and J 3 bases, with 8 bases left between them. The CDR3 sequence is 14 residues long.

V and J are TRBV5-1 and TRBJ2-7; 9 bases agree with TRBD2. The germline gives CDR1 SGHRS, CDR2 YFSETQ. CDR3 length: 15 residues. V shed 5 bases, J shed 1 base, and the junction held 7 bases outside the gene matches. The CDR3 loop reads CASREGLAISYEQYF. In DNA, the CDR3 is TGCGCCAGCAGGGAGGGACTAGCCATTTCCTACGAGCAGTACTTC.

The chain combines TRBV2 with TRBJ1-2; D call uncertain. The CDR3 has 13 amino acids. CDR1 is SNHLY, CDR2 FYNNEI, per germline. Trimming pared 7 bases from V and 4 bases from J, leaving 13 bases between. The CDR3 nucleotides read TGTGCCAGCACCTGGGATTTCGGCTATGGCTACACCTTC. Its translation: CASTWDFGYGYTF. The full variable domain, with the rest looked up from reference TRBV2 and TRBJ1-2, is EPEVTQTPSHQVTQMGQEVILRCVPISNHLYFYWYRQILGQKVEFLVSFYNNEISEKSEIFDDQFSVERPDGSNFTLKIRSTKLEDSAMYFCASTWDFGYGYTFGSGTRLTVV.

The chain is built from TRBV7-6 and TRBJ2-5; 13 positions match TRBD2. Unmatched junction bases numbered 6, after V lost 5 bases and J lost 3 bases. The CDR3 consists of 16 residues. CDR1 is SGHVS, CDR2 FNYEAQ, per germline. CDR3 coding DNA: TGTGCCAGCAGCCTTTGGACTAGCGGGGGCAAAGAGACCCAGTACTTC. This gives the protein CASSLWTSGGKETQYF.

In nucleotides, the CDR3 is TGTGCCAGCAGTGGGGCCTTCGGTGGGACTAATGAAAAACTGTTTTTT. Translating gives CASSGAFGGTNEKLFF. The rearrangement links TRBV6-1 to TRBJ1-4; D remains unclear. The CDR3 runs to 16 residues. Trimming took 4 bases from V and 2 from J, leaving 14 bases between them. Germline CDR1 is MNHNS and CDR2 is SASEGT.

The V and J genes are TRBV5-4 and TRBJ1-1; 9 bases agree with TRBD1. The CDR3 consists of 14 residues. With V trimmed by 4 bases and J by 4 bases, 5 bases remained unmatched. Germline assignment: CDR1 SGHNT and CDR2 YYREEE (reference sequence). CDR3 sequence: CASSIGQGFTEAFF. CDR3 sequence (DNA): TGTGCCAGCAGCATTGGACAGGGGTTCACTGAAGCTTTCTTT. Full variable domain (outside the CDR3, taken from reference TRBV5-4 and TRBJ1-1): ETGVTQSPTHLIKTRGQQVTLRCSSQSGHNTVSWYQQALGQGPQFIFQYYREEENGRGNFPPRFSGLQFPNYSSELNVNALELDDSALYLCASSIGQGFTEAFFGQGTRLTVV.

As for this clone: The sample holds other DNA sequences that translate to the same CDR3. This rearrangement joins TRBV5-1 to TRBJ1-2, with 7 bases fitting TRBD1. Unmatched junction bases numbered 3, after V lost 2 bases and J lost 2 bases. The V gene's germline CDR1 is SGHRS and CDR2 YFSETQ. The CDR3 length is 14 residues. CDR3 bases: TGCGCCAGCAGCTTAGGACAGGCAAACTATGGCTACACCTTC. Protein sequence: CASSLGQANYGYTF.

The CDR3 region is CASGSRVGNTIYF. The CDR3 DNA follows: TGTGCCAGCGGAAGTCGAGTTGGAAACACCATATATTTT. This chain connects TRBV6-6 to TRBJ1-3, with D hard to call. Germline V lookup: CDR1 MNHNY, CDR2 SVGAGI (reference sequence). The CDR3 contains 13 residues. V was shortened by 8 bases and J by 3 bases, with 11 bases between the two germline ends.

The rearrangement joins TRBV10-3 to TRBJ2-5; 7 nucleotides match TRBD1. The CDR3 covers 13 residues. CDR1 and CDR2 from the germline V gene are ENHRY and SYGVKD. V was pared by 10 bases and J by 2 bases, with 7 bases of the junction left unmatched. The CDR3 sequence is CASGGQSQETQYF. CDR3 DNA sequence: TGTGCCAGTGGGGGACAGTCTCAAGAGACCCAGTACTTC.

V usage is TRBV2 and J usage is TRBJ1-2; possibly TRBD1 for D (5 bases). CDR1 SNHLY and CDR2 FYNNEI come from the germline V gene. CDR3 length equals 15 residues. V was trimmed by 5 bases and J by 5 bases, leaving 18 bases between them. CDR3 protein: CASSRSQGKLYGYTF. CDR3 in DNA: TGTGCCAGCAGTCGGAGCCAGGGAAAATTATATGGCTACACCTTC.

CDR3 loop: CASSWDRGNTEAFF. The CDR3, as DNA: TGTGCCAGCAGTTGGGACAGGGGGAACACTGAAGCTTTCTTT. V usage is TRBV27 and J usage is TRBJ1-1; TRBD1 agrees at 10 bases. The CDR3 is made up of 14 amino acids. J was trimmed by 1 base and V by 4 bases; bases with no gene match: 0. In germline, CDR1 is MNHEY, CDR2 SMNVEV (reference sequence).

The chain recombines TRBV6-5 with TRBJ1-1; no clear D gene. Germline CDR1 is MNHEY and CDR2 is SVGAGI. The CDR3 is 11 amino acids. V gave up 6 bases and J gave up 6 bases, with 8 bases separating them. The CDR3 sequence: CASSHGPEAFF. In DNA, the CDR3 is TGTGCCAGCAGCCACGGTCCTGAAGCTTTCTTT.

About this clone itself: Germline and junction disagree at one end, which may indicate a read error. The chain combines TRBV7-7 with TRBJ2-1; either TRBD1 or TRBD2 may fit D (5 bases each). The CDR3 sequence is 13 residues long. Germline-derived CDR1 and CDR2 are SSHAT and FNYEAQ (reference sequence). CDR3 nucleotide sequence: TGTGCTAGCAGCTACGGGATGGGGGATGAGCAGTTCTTC. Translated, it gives CASSYGMGDEQFF.

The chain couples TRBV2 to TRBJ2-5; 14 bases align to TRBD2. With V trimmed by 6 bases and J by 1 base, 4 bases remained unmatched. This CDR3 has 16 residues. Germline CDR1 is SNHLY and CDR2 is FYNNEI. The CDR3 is CASRQGLAGGQETQYF. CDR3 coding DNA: TGTGCCAGCAGGCAAGGACTAGCGGGGGGCCAAGAGACCCAGTACTTC.

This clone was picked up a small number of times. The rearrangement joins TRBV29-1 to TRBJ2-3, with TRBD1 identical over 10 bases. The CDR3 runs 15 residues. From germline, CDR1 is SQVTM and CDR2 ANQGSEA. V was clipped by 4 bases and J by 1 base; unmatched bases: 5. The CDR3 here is CSVGRGTGGTDTQYF. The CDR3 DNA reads TGCAGCGTTGGCAGGGGGACAGGGGGCACAGATACGCAGTATTTT.

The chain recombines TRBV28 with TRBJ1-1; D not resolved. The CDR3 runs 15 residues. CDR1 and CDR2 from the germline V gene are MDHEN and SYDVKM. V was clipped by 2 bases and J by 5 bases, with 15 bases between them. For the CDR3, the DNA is TGTGCCAGCAGTTTAAGAGGGAGGATAGAAACTGAAGCTTTCTTT. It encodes CASSLRGRIETEAFF.